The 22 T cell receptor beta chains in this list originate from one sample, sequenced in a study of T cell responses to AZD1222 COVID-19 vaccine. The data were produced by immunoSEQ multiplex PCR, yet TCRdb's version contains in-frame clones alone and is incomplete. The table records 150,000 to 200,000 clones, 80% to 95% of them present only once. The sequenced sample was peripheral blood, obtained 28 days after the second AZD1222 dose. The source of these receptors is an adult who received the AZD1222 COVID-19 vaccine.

As DNA, the CDR3 is TGTGCCAGCAGCTTACGGGACGGGGACTACGAGCAGTACTTC. Translation: CASSLRDGDYEQYF. This chain connects TRBV11-2 to TRBJ2-7; D is tentatively TRBD1 or TRBD2 (5 bases each). Germline CDR1 and CDR2: SGHAT and FQNNGV. The germline V and J ends were trimmed by 2 bases and 3 bases, with 11 bases remaining between them. The CDR3 has 14 residues.

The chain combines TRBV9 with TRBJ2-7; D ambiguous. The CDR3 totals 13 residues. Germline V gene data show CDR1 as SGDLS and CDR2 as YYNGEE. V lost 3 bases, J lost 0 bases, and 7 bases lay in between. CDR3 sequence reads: CASSGSSSYEQYF. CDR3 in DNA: TGTGCCAGCAGCGGAAGTAGCTCCTACGAGCAGTACTTC.

The CDR3 reads CASSLVSGVEAFF. The CDR3 nucleotides read TGTGCCAGCAGCTTAGTGTCCGGGGTTGAAGCTTTCTTT. The rearrangement links TRBV11-2 to TRBJ1-1; D not resolved. V lost 1 base to trimming and J lost 7 bases, with 10 bases between them. The germline CDR1 and CDR2 sequences are SGHAT and FQNNGV. There are 13 residues in the CDR3.

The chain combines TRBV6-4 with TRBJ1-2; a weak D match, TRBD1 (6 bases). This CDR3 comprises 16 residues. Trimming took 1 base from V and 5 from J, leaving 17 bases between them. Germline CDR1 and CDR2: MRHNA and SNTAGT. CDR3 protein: CASSDYRGGRSYGYTF. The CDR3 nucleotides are TGTGCCAGCAGTGACTACCGGGGGGGCAGAAGTTATGGCTACACCTTC.

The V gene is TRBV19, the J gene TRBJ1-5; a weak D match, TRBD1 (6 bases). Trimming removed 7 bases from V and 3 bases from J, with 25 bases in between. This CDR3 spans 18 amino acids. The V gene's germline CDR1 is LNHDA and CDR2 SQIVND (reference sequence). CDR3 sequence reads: CASNQGPGALSNNQPQHF. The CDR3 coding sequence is TGTGCCAGTAACCAGGGGCCAGGGGCCCTTTCTAACAATCAGCCCCAGCATTTT.

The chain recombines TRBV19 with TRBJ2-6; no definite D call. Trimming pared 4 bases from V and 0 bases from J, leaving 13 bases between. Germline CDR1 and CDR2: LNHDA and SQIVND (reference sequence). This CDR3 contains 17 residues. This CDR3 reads CASSSIIQYSGANVLTF. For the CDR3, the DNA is TGTGCCAGTAGTAGTATCATTCAGTACTCTGGGGCCAACGTCCTGACTTTC.

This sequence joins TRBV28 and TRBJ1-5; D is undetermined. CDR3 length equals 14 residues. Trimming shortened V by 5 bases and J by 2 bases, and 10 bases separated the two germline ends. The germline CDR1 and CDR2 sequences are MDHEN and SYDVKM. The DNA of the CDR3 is TGTGCCAGCAGTCGCGACCTGGGCAATCAGCCCCAGCATTTT. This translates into CASSRDLGNQPQHF.

CDR3 sequence (DNA): TGTGCCAGCAGCTTGGAAGGATCGGGGGCAGGACAGCCCCAGCATTTT. As protein: CASSLEGSGAGQPQHF. This sequence joins TRBV7-2 and TRBJ1-5; D might be TRBD1 (6 bases). The V end lost 3 bases, the J end lost 7 bases, and 19 bases lay between the germline ends. This CDR3 is built from 16 residues. Per germline, CDR1 SGHTA and CDR2 FQGNSA.

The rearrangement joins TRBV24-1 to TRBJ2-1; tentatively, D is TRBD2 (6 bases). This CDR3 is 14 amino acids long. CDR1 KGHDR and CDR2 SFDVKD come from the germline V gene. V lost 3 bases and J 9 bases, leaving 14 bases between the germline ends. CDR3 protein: CATSDAGTLREQFF. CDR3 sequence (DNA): TGTGCCACCAGTGATGCTGGGACTCTTCGTGAGCAGTTCTTC.

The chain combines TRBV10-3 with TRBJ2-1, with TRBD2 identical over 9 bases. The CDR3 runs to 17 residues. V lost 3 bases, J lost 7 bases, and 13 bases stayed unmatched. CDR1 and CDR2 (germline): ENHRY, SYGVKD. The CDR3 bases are TGTGCCATCAGTGACCCCGGCGGGAGGGCCTTAAGGAATGAGCAGTTCTTC. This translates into CAISDPGGRALRNEQFF.

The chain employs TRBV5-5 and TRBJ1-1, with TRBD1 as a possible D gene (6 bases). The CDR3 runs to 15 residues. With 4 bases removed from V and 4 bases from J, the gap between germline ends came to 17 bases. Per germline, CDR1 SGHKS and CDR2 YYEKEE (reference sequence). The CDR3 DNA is TGTGCCAGCAGCCGGGGGGCAGGGCTTACCACTGAAGCTTTCTTT. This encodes CASSRGAGLTTEAFF.

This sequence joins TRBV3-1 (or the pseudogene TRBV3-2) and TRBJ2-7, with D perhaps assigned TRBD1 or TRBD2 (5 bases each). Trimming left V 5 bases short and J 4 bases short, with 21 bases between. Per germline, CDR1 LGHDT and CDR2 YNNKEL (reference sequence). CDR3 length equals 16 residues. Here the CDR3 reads CASSSLPGTATYEQYF. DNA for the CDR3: TGTGCCAGCAGCTCCCTGCCGGGGACGGCCACTTACGAGCAGTACTTC.

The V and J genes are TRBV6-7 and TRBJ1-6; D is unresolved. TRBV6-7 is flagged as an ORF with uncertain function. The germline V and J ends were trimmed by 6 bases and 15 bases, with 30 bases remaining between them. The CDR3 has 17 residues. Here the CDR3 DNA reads TGTGCCAGCAGCGGGCCCCATCGAGTCCGAGCTATGGGTATCCTCCACTTT. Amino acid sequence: CASSGPHRVRAMGILHF.

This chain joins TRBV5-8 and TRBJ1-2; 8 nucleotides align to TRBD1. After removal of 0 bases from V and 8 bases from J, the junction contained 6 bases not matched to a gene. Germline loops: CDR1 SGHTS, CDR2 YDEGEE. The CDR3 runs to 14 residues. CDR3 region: CASSLGRGRRGYTF. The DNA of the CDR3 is TGTGCCAGCAGCTTGGGCAGGGGGCGCCGGGGCTACACCTTC.

The CDR3 loop reads CAWEGWGDPSSGNTIYF. DNA of the CDR3: TGTGCCTGGGAAGGGTGGGGGGACCCAAGCTCTGGAAACACCATATATTTT. The chain has TRBV30 and TRBJ1-3; tentatively, D is TRBD1 (5 bases). The V end lost 5 bases, the J end lost 0 bases, and 20 bases lay between the germline ends. Germline lookup yields CDR1 GTSNPN and CDR2 SVGIG (reference sequence). The CDR3 length is 17 residues.

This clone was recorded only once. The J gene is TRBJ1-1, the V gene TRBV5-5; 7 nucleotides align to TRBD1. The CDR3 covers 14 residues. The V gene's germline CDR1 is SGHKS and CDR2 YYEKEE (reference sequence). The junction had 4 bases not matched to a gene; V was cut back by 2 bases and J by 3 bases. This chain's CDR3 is CASSFLGTDTEAFF. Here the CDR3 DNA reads TGTGCCAGCAGCTTCCTCGGGACAGACACTGAAGCTTTCTTT.

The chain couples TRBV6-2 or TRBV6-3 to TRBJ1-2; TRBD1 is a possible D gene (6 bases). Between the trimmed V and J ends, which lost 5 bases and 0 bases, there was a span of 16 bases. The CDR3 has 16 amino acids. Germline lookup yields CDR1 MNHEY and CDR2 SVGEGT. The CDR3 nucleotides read TGTGCCAGCAGTCGCCACAGGGAACGCGCTAACTATGGCTACACCTTC. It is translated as CASSRHRERANYGYTF.

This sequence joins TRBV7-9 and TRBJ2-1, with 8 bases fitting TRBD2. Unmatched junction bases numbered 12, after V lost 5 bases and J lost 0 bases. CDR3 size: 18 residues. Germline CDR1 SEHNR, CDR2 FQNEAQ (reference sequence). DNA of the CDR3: TGTGCCAGCAGCCCTTGGGTAGCGGGACTTAGCTCCTACAATGAGCAGTTCTTC. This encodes CASSPWVAGLSSYNEQFF.

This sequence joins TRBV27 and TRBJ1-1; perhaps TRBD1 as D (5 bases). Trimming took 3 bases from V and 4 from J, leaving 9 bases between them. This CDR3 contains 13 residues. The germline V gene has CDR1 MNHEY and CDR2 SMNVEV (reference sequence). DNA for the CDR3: TGTGCCAGCAGTTTTATCGGGGGCACTGAAGCTTTCTTT. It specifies CASSFIGGTEAFF.

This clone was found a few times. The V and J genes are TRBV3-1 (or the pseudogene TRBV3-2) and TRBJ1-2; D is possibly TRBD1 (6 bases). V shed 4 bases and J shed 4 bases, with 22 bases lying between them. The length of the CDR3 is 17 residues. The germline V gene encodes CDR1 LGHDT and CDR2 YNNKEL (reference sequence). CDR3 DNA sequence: TGTGCCAGCAGCCCGCTTGGGGGCCGAGCGGGAGGCTATGGCTACACCTTC. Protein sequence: CASSPLGGRAGGYGYTF.

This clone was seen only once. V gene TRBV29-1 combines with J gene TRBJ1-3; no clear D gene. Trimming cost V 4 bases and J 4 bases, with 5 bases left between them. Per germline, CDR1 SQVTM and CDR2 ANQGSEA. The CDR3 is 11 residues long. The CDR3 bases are TGCAGCGTTGTCGAGGGAAACACCATATATTTT. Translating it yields CSVVEGNTIYF.

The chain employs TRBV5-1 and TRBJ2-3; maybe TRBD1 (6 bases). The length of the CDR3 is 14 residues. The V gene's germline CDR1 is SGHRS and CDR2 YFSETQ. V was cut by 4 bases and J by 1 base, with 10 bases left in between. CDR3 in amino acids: CASSRQVGTDTQYF. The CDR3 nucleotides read TGCGCCAGCAGCCGACAGGTTGGCACAGATACGCAGTATTTT.